These 26 T cell receptor beta chains were sequenced from one sample in a study of early stage breast cancer tumors. Assay used: immunoSEQ multiplex PCR; TCRdb lists only in-frame clones, some missing. There are tens of thousands of clones in the sample; around 80% occur only once, and roughly 3.5% lies in the top ten. The sequenced sample was blood. The receptor source for this set is a person in their 40s with breast cancer.

The chain employs TRBV5-4 and TRBJ1-1; no clear D gene. Germline loops: CDR1 SGHNT, CDR2 YYREEE (reference sequence). There are 13 residues in the CDR3. V was clipped by 2 bases and J by 4 bases, with 9 bases between them. The CDR3 DNA reads as TGTGCCAGCAGCTTAACTGGGATCACTGAAGCTTTCTTT. Amino acid sequence: CASSLTGITEAFF.

V and J are TRBV10-2 and TRBJ1-1; unclear D gene. Between the trimmed V and J ends, which lost 6 bases and 6 bases, there was a span of 14 bases. Germline V lookup: CDR1 WSHSY, CDR2 SAAADI. The CDR3 sequence is 13 residues long. As DNA, the CDR3 is TGCGCCAGCAGATTCGACGCCGGGGCTGAAGCTTTCTTT. Its translation is CASRFDAGAEAFF.

The chain carries TRBV5-6 and TRBJ2-3; no firm D call. The V and J ends lost 4 bases and 2 bases respectively, with 8 bases between them. The germline CDR1 and CDR2 sequences are SGHDT and YYEEEE. The CDR3 runs 13 residues. The CDR3 nucleotides read TGTGCCAGCAGCCGACTTCTCACAGATACGCAGTATTTT. Its translation: CASSRLLTDTQYF.

The chain has TRBV27 and TRBJ2-5; D unclear. CDR3 length equals 13 residues. Trimming pared 4 bases from V and 7 bases from J, leaving 13 bases between. CDR1 and CDR2 (germline): MNHEY, SMNVEV (reference sequence). CDR3 nucleotides: TGTGCCAGCAGTTCGACCGCCCGAGTGACCCAGTACTTC. Translated: CASSSTARVTQYF.

The rearrangement uses TRBV5-6 and TRBJ2-2; 7 bases are shared with TRBD2. CDR1 SGHDT and CDR2 YYEEEE come from the germline V gene. The CDR3 totals 15 residues. J gave up 4 bases and V 0 bases, and 3 bases lay outside the gene matches. The CDR3 sequence: CASSLAGEGTGELFF. The CDR3 DNA reads TGTGCCAGCAGCTTGGCCGGGGAGGGCACCGGGGAGCTGTTTTTT. The full variable domain, its missing parts supplied by reference TRBV5-6 and TRBJ2-2, is DAGVTQSPTHLIKTRGQQVTLRCSPKSGHDTVSWYQQALGQGPQFIFQYYEEEERQRGNFPDRFSGHQFPNYSSELNVNALLLGDSALYLCASSLAGEGTGELFFGEGSRLTVL.

This clone has a handful of counts. The chain recombines TRBV6-4 with TRBJ2-2, with a weak D call TRBD2 (5 bases). V dropped 5 bases and J dropped 1 base, with 5 bases sitting between them. CDR3 length: 13 amino acids. Germline CDR1 reads MRHNA; CDR2 reads SNTAGT. CDR3 DNA sequence: TGTGCCAGCAGTAGCGGGAACACCGGGGAGCTGTTTTTT. Translation: CASSSGNTGELFF.

The genes are TRBV5-1 and TRBJ2-5; D unclear. V was clipped by 4 bases and J by 2 bases, with 15 bases between them. CDR1 and CDR2 from the germline V gene are SGHRS and YFSETQ. The CDR3 sequence is 15 residues long. This chain's CDR3 is CASSPPDSRQETQYF. In DNA, the CDR3 is TGCGCCAGCAGCCCACCCGACTCAAGGCAAGAGACCCAGTACTTC.

V and J are TRBV30 and TRBJ2-1; D remains ambiguous. The CDR3 contains 11 residues. The germline CDR1 and CDR2 sequences are GTSNPN and SVGIG (reference sequence). Trimming took 0 bases from V and 13 from J, leaving 10 bases between them. The CDR3 sequence: CAWSVGSVQFF. In DNA form, the CDR3 reads TGTGCCTGGAGTGTAGGCAGCGTCCAGTTCTTC.

In regard to this clone: A read error may account for a junction end that differs from germline. This chain connects TRBV7-7 to TRBJ2-7; 11 bases line up with TRBD2. CDR3 size: 15 residues. The V gene's germline CDR1 is SSHAT and CDR2 FNYEAQ (reference sequence). CDR3 sequence: CASSAGTSGTYEQYF. The CDR3 DNA follows: TGTGCTAGCAGCGCTGGGACTAGCGGAACCTACGAGCAGTACTTC.

The chain employs TRBV19 and TRBJ1-4, with D possibly TRBD1 on 5 matching bases. Germline-derived CDR1 and CDR2 are LNHDA and SQIVND (reference sequence). CDR3 length: 14 residues. V lost 8 bases to trimming and J lost 6 bases, with 16 bases between them. The CDR3 spells CASYSGSGDEKLFF. Here the CDR3 DNA reads TGTGCCAGTTATTCAGGGAGTGGCGATGAAAAACTGTTTTTT.

The V call is TRBV7-8, the J call TRBJ2-3, with no clear D. Germline CDR1 SGHVS, CDR2 FQNEAQ. The CDR3 extends over 14 amino acids. Trimming pared 3 bases from V and 2 bases from J, leaving 9 bases between. CDR3 DNA: TGTGCCAGCAGCTTTGGAGTGATCACAGATACGCAGTATTTT. Protein product: CASSFGVITDTQYF.

This clone showed up just a few times. The genes are TRBV9 and TRBJ2-7; TRBD2 matches 11 bases. CDR3 length: 15 amino acids. Germline V gene lookup returns CDR1 SGDLS and CDR2 YYNGEE. Germline trimming cut 0 bases from V and 5 bases from J; bases unmatched to any gene: 4. The CDR3: CASSVDTSGSNEQYF. The CDR3 nucleotides read TGTGCCAGCAGCGTAGACACTAGCGGGAGCAACGAGCAGTACTTC.

This clone appeared a few times. This chain links TRBV30 with TRBJ1-1, with 7 positions matching TRBD1. The CDR3 length is 13 residues. J gave up 0 bases and V 3 bases, and 1 base lay outside the gene matches. CDR1 and CDR2 from the germline V gene are GTSNPN and SVGIG (reference sequence). The CDR3 protein is CAWRGQMNTEAFF. DNA for the CDR3: TGTGCCTGGAGGGGACAGATGAACACTGAAGCTTTCTTT.

V usage is TRBV5-1 and J usage is TRBJ1-1; the D gene is possibly TRBD1 (5 bases). In germline, CDR1 is SGHRS, CDR2 YFSETQ. The CDR3 is 15 amino acids. The V end was cut by 0 bases, the J end by 4 bases, with 13 bases between. DNA for the CDR3: TGCGCCAGCAGCTTGGTCCCTAGCGGGGGCACTGAAGCTTTCTTT. It is translated as CASSLVPSGGTEAFF.

The rearrangement joins TRBV11-2 to TRBJ1-3; a possible D gene is TRBD1 (6 bases). This CDR3 is 16 amino acids long. Between the trimmed V and J ends, which lost 5 bases and 4 bases, there was a span of 18 bases. Germline V CDR1 and CDR2: SGHAT, FQNNGV. The CDR3 coding sequence is TGTGCCAGCAGCACTTCCAGGGGTTTTTCCGGAAACACCATATATTTT. Encoded protein: CASSTSRGFSGNTIYF.

This chain uses TRBV11-1 with TRBJ2-7; D is uncertain. CDR1 SGHAT and CDR2 FQDESV come from the germline V gene (reference sequence). The CDR3 spans 13 residues. V lost 5 bases to trimming and J lost 5 bases, with 13 bases between them. The CDR3, as DNA: TGTGCCAGCAGCCCTTGGGGAAGGAACGAGCAGTACTTC. It encodes CASSPWGRNEQYF.

The J gene is TRBJ2-3, the V gene TRBV2, with unresolved D. This CDR3 region has 11 residues. Germline CDR1 reads SNHLY; CDR2 reads FYNNEI. Trimming took 3 bases from V and 4 from J, leaving 2 bases between them. CDR3 loop: CASSEADTQYF. Written as DNA, the CDR3 is TGTGCCAGCAGTGAGGCAGATACGCAGTATTTT. The variable domain in full, with the rest retrieved from reference TRBV2 and TRBJ2-3, is EPEVTQTPSHQVTQMGQEVILRCVPISNHLYFYWYRQILGQKVEFLVSFYNNEISEKSEIFDDQFSVERPDGSNFTLKIRSTKLEDSAMYFCASSEADTQYFGPGTRLTVL.

CDR3 nucleotides: TGTGCCAGCAGCCTAGTACACCAAGAGACCCAGTACTTC. Protein: CASSLVHQETQYF. The rearrangement joins TRBV7-9 to TRBJ2-5; D not certain. This CDR3 is 13 amino acids long. CDR1 SEHNR and CDR2 FQNEAQ come from the germline V gene (reference sequence). Trimming removed 5 bases from V and 0 bases from J, with 7 bases in between.

The rearrangement uses TRBV2 and TRBJ1-1; D perhaps matches TRBD1 (5 bases). CDR3 length equals 13 residues. Germline CDR1 is SNHLY and CDR2 is FYNNEI. V dropped 6 bases and J dropped 2 bases, with 10 bases sitting between them. The CDR3 DNA is TGTGCCAGCAGATGGGGCAGCAACACTGAAGCTTTCTTT. Protein sequence: CASRWGSNTEAFF.

This clone has more than one count but fewer than ten. V and J are TRBV27 and TRBJ1-3; 8 bases fit TRBD1. The CDR3 covers 16 residues. The germline gives CDR1 MNHEY, CDR2 SMNVEV (reference sequence). V shed 5 bases and J 7 bases; nucleotides not matched to a gene: 13. CDR3 sequence: CASSPHWTGLSNTIYF. Here the CDR3 DNA reads TGTGCCAGCAGTCCCCATTGGACAGGGCTTAGCAACACCATATATTTT.

The chain employs TRBV19 and TRBJ2-7; TRBD1 matches 9 bases. With 8 bases clipped from V and 2 bases from J, the junction kept 7 bases outside the gene matches. The CDR3 has 14 amino acids. Germline CDR1 reads LNHDA; CDR2 reads SQIVND (reference sequence). The CDR3 nucleotides are TGTGCCAGTTGTCCGGGACAGGGTCCCTACGAGCAGTACTTC. Translated, it gives CASCPGQGPYEQYF.

This clone was seen a handful of times. CDR3 residues: CAWSRGPVGQPQHF. The DNA for the CDR3 is TGTGCCTGGAGTAGAGGCCCCGTCGGACAGCCCCAGCATTTT. The V call is TRBV30, the J call TRBJ1-5; no clear D. Germline CDR1 GTSNPN, CDR2 SVGIG (reference sequence). V lost 2 bases to trimming and J lost 7 bases, with 15 bases between them. The CDR3 has 14 residues.

This clone has more than one count but fewer than ten. V gene TRBV2 combines with J gene TRBJ2-7; 7 bases match TRBD2. The CDR3 spans 16 residues. After removal of 5 bases from V and 7 bases from J, the junction contained 17 bases not matched to a gene. Germline assignment: CDR1 SNHLY and CDR2 FYNNEI. The DNA of the CDR3 is TGTGCCAGCAGTCTCGGAACCGAGCGGGGAGCTGGGGAGCAGTACTTC. It specifies CASSLGTERGAGEQYF.

This chain joins TRBV19 and TRBJ2-7, with D possibly matching TRBD2 (6 bases). CDR1 is LNHDA and CDR2 is SQIVND in the germline V gene (reference sequence). The CDR3 contains 16 residues. V lost 5 bases, J lost 4 bases, and 21 bases lay in between. DNA for the CDR3: TGTGCCAGTAGTCCCCGATCGGGAGCCGAGCAGTACGAGCAGTACTTC. It is translated as CASSPRSGAEQYEQYF.

The gene calls are TRBV2 and TRBJ2-7, with unresolved D. The V end lost 0 bases, the J end lost 2 bases, and 14 bases lay between the germline ends. The CDR3 covers 16 residues. Germline V CDR1 and CDR2: SNHLY, FYNNEI. Here the CDR3 DNA reads TGTGCCAGCAGTGAAGCGCTCGGGCGGACCACCTACGAGCAGTACTTC. It yields the protein CASSEALGRTTYEQYF.

The J gene is TRBJ2-1, the V gene TRBV11-2; D perhaps matches TRBD2 (5 bases). The germline V and J ends were trimmed by 5 bases and 6 bases, with 14 bases remaining between them. There are 14 residues in the CDR3. From germline, CDR1 is SGHAT and CDR2 FQNNGV. In DNA, the CDR3 is TGTGCCAGCAGCCCTAGCTCAGCGAGCAATGAGCAGTTCTTC. This codes for CASSPSSASNEQFF.